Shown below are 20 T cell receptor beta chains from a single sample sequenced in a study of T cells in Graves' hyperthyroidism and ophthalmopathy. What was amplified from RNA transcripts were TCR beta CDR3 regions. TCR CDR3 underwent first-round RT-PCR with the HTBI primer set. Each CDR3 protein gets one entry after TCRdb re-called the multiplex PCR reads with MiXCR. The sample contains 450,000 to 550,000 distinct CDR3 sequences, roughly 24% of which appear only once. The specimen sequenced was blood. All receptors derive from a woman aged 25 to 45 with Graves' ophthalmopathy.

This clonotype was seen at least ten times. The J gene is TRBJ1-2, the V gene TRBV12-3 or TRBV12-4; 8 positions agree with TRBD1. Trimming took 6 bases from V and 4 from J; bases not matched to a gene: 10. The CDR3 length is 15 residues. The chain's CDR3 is CASRGQVVHSYGYTF. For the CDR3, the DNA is TGTGCCAGCAGGGGACAGGTCGTACATTCCTATGGCTACACCTTC.

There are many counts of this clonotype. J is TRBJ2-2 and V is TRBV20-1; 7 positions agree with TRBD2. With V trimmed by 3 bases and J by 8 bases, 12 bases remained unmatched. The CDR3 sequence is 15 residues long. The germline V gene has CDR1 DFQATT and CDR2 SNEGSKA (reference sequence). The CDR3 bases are TGCAGTGCTAGTCCTAGCGGCCTGATCCCGGGGGAGCTGTTTTTT. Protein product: CSASPSGLIPGELFF.

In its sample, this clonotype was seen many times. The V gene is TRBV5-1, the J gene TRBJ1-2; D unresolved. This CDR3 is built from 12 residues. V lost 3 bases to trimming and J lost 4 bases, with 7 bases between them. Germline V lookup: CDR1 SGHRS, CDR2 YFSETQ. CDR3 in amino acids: CASSWYSYGYTF. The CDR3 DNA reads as TGCGCCAGCAGCTGGTACAGCTATGGCTACACCTTC.

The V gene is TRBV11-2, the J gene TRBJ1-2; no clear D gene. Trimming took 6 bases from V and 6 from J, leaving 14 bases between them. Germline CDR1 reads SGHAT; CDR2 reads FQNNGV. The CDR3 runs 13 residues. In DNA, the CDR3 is TGTGCCAGCAGTCCGCGGTCGGCTGATGGCTACACCTTC. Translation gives CASSPRSADGYTF.

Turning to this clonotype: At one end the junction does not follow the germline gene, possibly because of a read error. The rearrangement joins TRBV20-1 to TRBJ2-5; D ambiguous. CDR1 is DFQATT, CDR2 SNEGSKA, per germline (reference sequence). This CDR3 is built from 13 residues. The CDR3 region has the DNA TGCAGTGCTAGAGGACCCCTCGAAAGGACCCAGCGCTTC. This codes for CSARGPLERTQRF.

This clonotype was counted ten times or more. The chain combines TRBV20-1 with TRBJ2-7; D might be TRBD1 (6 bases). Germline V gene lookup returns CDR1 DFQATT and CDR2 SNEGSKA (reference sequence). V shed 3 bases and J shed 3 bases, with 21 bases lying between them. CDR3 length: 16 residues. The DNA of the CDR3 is TGCAGTGCTAGCGACTATTCGGGACATCTGATCTACGAGCAGTACTTC. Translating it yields CSASDYSGHLIYEQYF.

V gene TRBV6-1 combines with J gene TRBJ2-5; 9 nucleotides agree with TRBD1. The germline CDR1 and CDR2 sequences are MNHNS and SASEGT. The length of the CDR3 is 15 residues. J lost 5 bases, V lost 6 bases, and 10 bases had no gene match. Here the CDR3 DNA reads TGTGCCAGCAGACCACTGGGACAGGGCTGGGAGACCCAGTACTTC. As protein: CASRPLGQGWETQYF.

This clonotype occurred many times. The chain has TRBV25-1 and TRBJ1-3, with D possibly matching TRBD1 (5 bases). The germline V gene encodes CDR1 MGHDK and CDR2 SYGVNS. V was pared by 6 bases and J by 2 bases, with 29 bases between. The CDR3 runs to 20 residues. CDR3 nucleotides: TGTGCCAGCAGCTTCCCGCCCGACAGAGTTCCACGGAAAACTGGAAACACCATATATTTT. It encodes CASSFPPDRVPRKTGNTIYF.

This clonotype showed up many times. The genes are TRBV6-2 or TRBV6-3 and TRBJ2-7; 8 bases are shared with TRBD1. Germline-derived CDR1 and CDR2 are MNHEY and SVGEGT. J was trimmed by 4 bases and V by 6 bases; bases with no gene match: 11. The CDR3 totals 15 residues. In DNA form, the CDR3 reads TGTGCCAGCAGACCCTTGACAGGGGCCCAATACGAGCAGTACTTC. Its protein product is CASRPLTGAQYEQYF.

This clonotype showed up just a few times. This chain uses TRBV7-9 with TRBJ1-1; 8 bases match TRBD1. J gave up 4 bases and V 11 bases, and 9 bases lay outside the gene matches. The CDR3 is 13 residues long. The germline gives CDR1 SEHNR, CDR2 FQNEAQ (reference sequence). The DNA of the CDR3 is TGTGCCGCCAGGGGCACAGGGGGCACTGAAGCTTTCTTT. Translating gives CAARGTGGTEAFF.

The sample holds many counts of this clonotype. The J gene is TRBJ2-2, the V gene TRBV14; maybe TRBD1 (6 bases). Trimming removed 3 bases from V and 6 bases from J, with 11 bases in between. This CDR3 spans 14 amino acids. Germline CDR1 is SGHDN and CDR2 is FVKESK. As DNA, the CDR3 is TGTGCCAGCAGCCAGCAACAGGGCTCCGGGGAGCTGTTTTTT. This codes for CASSQQQGSGELFF.

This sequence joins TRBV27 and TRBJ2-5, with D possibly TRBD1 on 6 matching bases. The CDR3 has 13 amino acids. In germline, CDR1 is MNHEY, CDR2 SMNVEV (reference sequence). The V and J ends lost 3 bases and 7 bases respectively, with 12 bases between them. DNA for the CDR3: TGTGCCAGCAGTTTCGACAGGTCAGGGACCCAGTACTTC. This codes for CASSFDRSGTQYF.

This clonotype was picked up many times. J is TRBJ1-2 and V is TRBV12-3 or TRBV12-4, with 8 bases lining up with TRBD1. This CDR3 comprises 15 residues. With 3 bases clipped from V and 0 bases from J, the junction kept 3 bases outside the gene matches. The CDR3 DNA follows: TGTGCCAGCAGTTTTGGGACAGGTGCTAACTATGGCTACACCTTC. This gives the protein CASSFGTGANYGYTF.

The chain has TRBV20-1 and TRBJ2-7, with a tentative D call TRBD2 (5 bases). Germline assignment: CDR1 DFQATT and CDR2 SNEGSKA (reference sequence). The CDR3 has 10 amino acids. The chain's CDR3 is CSKLVGEQYF. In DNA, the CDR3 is TGCAGCAAACTAGTCGGCGAGCAGTACTTC.

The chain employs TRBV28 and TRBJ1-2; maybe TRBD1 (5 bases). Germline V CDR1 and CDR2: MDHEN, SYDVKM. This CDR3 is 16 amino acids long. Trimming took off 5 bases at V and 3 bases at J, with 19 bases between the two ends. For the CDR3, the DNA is TGTGCCAGCAGTCAACCCCCGGGGGGGGTACACTATGGCTACACCTTC. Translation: CASSQPPGGVHYGYTF.

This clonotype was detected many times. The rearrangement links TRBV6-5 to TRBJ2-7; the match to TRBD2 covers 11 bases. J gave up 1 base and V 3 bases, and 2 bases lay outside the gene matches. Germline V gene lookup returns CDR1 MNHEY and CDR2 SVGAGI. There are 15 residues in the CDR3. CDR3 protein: CASSYSGGASYEQYF. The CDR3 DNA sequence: TGTGCCAGCAGTTATAGCGGGGGGGCATCCTACGAGCAGTACTTC.

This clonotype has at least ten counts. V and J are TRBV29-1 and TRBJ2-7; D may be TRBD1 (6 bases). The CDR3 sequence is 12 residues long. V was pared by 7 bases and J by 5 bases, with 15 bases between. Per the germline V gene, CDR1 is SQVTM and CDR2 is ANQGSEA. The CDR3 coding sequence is TGCAGCGCCTACAGGGTGGGAGACGAGCAGTACTTC. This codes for CSAYRVGDEQYF.

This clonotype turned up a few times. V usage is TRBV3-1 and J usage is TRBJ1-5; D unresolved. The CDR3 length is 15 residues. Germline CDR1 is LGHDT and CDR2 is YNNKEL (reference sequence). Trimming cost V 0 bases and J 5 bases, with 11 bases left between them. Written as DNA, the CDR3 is TGTGCCAGCAGCCAAGATACCCAGAAGGATCAGCCCCAGCATTTT. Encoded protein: CASSQDTQKDQPQHF. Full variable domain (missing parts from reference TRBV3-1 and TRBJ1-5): DTAVSQTPKYLVTQMGNDKSIKCEQNLGHDTMYWYKQDSKKFLKIMFSYNNKELIINETVPNRFSPKSPDKAHLNLHINSLELGDSAVYFCASSQDTQKDQPQHFGDGTRLSIL.

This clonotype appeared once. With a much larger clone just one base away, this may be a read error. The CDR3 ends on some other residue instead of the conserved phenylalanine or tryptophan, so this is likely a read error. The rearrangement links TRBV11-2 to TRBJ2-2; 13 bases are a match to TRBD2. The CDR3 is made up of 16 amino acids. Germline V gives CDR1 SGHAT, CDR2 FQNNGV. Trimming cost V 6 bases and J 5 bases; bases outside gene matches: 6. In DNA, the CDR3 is TGTGCCAGCAGACCGACTAGCGGGGGGCAAACCGGGGAGCTGTTTGTT. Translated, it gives CASRPTSGGQTGELFV.

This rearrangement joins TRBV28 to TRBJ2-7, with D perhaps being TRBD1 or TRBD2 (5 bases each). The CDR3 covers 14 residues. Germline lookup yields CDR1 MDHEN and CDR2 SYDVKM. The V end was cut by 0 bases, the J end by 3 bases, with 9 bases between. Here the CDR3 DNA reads TGTGCCAGCAGTTTATGGGGACGGAACTACGAGCAGTACTTC. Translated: CASSLWGRNYEQYF.